In this sample, the clone carrying this TCR beta chain turned up a few times. Antigen: not known. V lost 7 bases and J lost 4, with 20 bases in between. The CDR3 contains 15 residues. Germline V lookup: CDR1 SGHDT, CDR2 YYEEEE. The entry originates in a study of T-cell memory formation after mild COVID-19. Study-level background: For the most part, TCR clusters were specific to one donor.

Study-wide results and caveats: Cross-reactive memory appears to have joined, as suggested by some responding clones showing up in pre-infection memory. Shrinking CD4+ clones were chiefly CM and EM; CD8+ ones were chiefly EMRA.

MiXCR was run by TCRdb on the 5' RACE reads, yielding one entry per CDR3 protein. The sample shows 190,000 or so distinct CDR3 sequences, approximately 10% of them seen only once. The chain has TRBV5-6 and TRBJ1-2; D call uncertain. The sequence was obtained from a man between 18 and 29 years old who had mild COVID-19 (a few samples of this study predate the infection). Cell type and time point are not known. The sample comprised PBMCs or a T cell subset sorted from them (not recorded which). CDR3 in DNA: TGTGCCAGCTACCGCGCGACACGGTGGAGCTATGGCTACACCTTC. As protein: CASYRATRWSYGYTF.